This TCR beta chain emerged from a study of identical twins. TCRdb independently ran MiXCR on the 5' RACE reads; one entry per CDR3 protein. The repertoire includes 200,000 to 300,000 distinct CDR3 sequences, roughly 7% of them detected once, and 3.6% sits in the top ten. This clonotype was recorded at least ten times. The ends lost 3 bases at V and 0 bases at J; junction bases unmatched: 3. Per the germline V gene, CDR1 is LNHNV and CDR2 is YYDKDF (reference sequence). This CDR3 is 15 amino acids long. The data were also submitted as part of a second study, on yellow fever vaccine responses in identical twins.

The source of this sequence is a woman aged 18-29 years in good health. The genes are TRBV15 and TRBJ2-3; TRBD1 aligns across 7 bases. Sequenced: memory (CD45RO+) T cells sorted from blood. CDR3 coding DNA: TGTGCCACCAGCAGTAACAGGGGTAGCACAGATACGCAGTATTTT. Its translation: CATSSNRGSTDTQYF. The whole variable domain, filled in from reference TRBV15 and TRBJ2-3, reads DAMVIQNPRYQVTQFGKPVTLSCSQTLNHNVMYWYQQKSSQAPKLLFHYYDKDFNNEADTPDNFQSRRPNTSFCFLDIRSPGLGDTAMYLCATSSNRGSTDTQYFGPGTRLTVL.